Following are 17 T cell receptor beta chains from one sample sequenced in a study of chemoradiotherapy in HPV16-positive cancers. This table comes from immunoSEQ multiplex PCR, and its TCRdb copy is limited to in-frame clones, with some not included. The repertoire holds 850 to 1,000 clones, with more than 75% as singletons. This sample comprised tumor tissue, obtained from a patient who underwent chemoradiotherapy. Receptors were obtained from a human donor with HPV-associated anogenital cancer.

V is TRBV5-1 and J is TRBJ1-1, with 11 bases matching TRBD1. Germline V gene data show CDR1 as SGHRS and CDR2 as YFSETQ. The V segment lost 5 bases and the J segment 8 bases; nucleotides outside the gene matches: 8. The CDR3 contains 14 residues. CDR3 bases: TGCGCCAGCAGTCGGGACAGGGGGTATTCCGAAGCTTTCTTT. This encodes CASSRDRGYSEAFF.

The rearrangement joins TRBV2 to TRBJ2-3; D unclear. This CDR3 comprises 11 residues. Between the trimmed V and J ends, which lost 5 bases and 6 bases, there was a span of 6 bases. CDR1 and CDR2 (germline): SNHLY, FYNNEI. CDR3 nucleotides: TGTGCCAGCAGTCCCGGGGATACGCAGTATTTT. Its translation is CASSPGDTQYF.

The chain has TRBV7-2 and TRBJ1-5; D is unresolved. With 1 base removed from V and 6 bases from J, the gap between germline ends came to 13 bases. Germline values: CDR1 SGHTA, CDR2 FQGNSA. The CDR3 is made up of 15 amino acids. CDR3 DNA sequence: TGTGCCAGCAGCTTAGATTCCAGTCCAGGTCAGCCCCAGCATTTT. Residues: CASSLDSSPGQPQHF.

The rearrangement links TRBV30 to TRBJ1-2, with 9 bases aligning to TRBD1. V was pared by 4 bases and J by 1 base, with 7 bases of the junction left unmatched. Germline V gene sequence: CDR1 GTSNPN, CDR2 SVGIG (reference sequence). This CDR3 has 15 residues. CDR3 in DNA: TGTGCCTGGATCGTACAGGGGGCGGGTAACTATGGCTACACCTTC. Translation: CAWIVQGAGNYGYTF. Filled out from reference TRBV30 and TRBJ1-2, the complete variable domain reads SQTIHQWPATLVQPVGSPLSLECTVEGTSNPNLYWYRQAAGRGLQLLFYSVGIGQISSEVPQNLSASRPQDRQFILSSKKLLLSDSGFYLCAWIVQGAGNYGYTFGSGTRLTVV.

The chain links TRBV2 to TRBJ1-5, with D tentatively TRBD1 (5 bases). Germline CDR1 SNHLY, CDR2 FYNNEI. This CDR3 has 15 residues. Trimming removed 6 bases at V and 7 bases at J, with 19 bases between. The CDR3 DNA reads TGTGCCAGCAGCCCCGGGACCGAACTATACCAGCCCCAGCATTTT. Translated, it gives CASSPGTELYQPQHF.

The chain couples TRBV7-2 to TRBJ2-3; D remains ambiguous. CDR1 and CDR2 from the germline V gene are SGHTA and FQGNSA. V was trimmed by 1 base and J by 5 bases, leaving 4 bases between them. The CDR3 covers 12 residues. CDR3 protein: CASSLGRDTQYF. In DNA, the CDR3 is TGTGCCAGCAGCTTAGGTCGAGATACGCAGTATTTT.

In nucleotides, the CDR3 is TGTGCCAGTAGTAGCGGGGGGGTTCGTGAGACCCAGTACTTC. Amino acid sequence: CASSSGGVRETQYF. The V call is TRBV19, the J call TRBJ2-5; the match to TRBD2 covers 9 bases. The CDR3 spans 14 residues. The germline CDR1 and CDR2 sequences are LNHDA and SQIVND (reference sequence). With V trimmed by 4 bases and J by 5 bases, 5 bases remained unmatched.

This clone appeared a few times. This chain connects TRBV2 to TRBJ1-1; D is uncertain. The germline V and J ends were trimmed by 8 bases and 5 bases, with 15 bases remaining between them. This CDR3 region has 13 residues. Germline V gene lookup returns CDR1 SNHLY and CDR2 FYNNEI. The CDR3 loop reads CASGELRKTEAFF. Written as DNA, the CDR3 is TGTGCCAGCGGAGAATTGCGGAAGACTGAAGCTTTCTTT.

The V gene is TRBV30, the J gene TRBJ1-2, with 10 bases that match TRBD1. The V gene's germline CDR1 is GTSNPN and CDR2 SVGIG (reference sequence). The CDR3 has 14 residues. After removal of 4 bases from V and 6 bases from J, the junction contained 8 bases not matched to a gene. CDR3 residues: CAWIRDRGVDGYTF. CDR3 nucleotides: TGTGCCTGGATTCGGGACAGGGGCGTGGATGGCTACACCTTC.

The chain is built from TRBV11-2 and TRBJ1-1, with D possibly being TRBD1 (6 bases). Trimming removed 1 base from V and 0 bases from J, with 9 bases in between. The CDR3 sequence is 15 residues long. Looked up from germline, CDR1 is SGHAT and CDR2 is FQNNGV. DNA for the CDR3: TGTGCCAGCAGCTTAGGGGGGGCCCTGAACACTGAAGCTTTCTTT. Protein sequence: CASSLGGALNTEAFF.

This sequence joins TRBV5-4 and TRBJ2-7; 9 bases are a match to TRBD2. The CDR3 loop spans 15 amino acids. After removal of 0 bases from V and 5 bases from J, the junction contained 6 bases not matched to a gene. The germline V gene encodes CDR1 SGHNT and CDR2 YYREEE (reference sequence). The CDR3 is CASSLALRGGDEQYF. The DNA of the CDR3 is TGTGCCAGCAGCTTGGCCTTGCGGGGGGGCGACGAGCAGTACTTC.

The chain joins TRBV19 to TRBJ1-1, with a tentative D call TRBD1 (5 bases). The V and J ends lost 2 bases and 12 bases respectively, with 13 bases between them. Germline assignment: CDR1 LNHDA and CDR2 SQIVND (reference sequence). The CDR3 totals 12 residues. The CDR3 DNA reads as TGTGCCAGTAGTATATCCCGACAGAGACCTTTCTTT. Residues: CASSISRQRPFF.

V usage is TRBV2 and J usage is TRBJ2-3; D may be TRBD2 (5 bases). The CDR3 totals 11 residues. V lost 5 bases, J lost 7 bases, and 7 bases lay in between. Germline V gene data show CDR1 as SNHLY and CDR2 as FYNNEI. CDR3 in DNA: TGTGCCAGCAGTCCCGGGAATACGCAGTATTTT. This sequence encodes CASSPGNTQYF.

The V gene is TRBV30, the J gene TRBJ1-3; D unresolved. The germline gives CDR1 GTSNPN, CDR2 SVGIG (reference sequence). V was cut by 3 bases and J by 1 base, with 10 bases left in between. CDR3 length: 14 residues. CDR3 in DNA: TGTGCCTGGAGAGGAGAGGGTTCTGGAAACACCATATATTTT. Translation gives CAWRGEGSGNTIYF.

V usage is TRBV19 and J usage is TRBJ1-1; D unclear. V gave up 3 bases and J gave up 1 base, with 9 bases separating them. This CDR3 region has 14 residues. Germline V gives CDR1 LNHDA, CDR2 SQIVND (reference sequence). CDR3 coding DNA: TGTGCCAGTAGTATCCTTGCTTGGAACACTGAAGCTTTCTTT. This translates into CASSILAWNTEAFF.

For the CDR3, the DNA is TGCGCCAGCAGCTTGGCAGAGTTTTCCTACGAGCAGTACTTC. Its protein is CASSLAEFSYEQYF. The chain recombines TRBV5-1 with TRBJ2-7; the D is unclear. Trimming took 0 bases from V and 1 from J, leaving 8 bases between them. The CDR3 sequence is 14 residues long. Germline loops: CDR1 SGHRS, CDR2 YFSETQ.

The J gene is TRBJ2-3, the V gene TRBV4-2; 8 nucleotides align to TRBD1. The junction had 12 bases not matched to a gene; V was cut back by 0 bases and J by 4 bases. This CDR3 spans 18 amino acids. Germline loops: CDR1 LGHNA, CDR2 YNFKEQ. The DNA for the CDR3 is TGTGCCAGCAGCCAAGATCTTCCGAGACAGGGGAGTGCAGATACGCAGTATTTT. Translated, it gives CASSQDLPRQGSADTQYF.